This T cell receptor (beta chain) derives from a study of tumor-infiltrating lymphocytes in primary liver carcinoma. Per the germline V gene, CDR1 is SGHAT and CDR2 is FQNNGV. This CDR3 region has 18 residues. V was shortened by 4 bases and J by 1 base, with 19 bases between the two germline ends. This clonotype was counted once. The authors took blood RNA from unsorted whole blood and also extracted germline DNA. A constant-region primer primed TCR beta cDNA synthesis from about 530 ng of total RNA. Libraries of TCR beta came from three nested multiplex PCR rounds with slightly modified ARM-PCR. Both of the initial two PCR rounds ran for around 9 cycles and employed TRBV1-TRBV30 forward primers alongside a C-beta reverse primer. Using its own MiXCR run on the multiplex PCR reads, TCRdb lists one record per CDR3 protein. The table includes approximately 330,000 distinct CDR3 sequences, around three fifths detected once.

The V and J genes are TRBV11-2 and TRBJ2-2; tentatively, D is TRBD1 (5 bases). Sequenced sample: peripheral blood. The clonotype was recovered from a man in his forties with primary liver carcinoma and hepatitis B virus infection. The DNA of the CDR3 is TGTGCCAGCAGCTCCATGACAAGGGGCGTGGGGAACACCGGGGAGCTGTTTTTT. It specifies CASSSMTRGVGNTGELFF.